Listed below are T cell receptor beta chains from one sample, sequenced in a study of spatial heterogeneity in lung cancer. TCRdb independently ran MiXCR on the 5' RACE reads; one entry per CDR3 protein. The profile shows 9,000 to 9,500 distinct CDR3 sequences, roughly 8.8% of them singletons. The sequencing used lung tumor tissue, collected at surgery. The receptors here all came from a male donor with early-stage non-small cell lung cancer. The CDR3 runs from the conserved cysteine through the conserved F or W. A D gene is named only where the DNA matches it firmly. Where a row states a size, it is once, few, many or the class of an expanded clone; other rows omit it.

J gene | V gene | clone size | D gene | CDR3 protein | CDR3 DNA
TRBJ2-1 | TRBV11-2 | many | - | CASSFVDEQFF | TGTGCCAGCAGTTTTGTCGATGAGCAGTTCTTC
TRBJ1-5 | TRBV19 | medium-sized | - | CASGGQPQHF | TGTGCCAGCGGGGGACAGCCCCAGCATTTT
TRBJ2-2 | TRBV5-6 | many | - | CASSLSGAGELFF | TGTGCCAGCAGCTTGTCGGGGGCCGGGGAGCTGTTTTTT
TRBJ2-7 | TRBV21-1 | many | - | CASPNGPNEQYF | TGTGCCAGCCCGAATGGACCAAACGAGCAGTACTTC
TRBJ2-5 | TRBV20-1 | many | - | CSAHLSRGETQYF | TGCAGTGCCCACCTCAGTCGGGGGGAGACCCAGTACTTC
TRBJ2-1 | TRBV11-1 | - | TRBD2 | CASRTSRDNEQFF | TGTGCCTCAAGGACTAGTCGAGATAATGAGCAGTTCTTC
TRBJ1-1 | TRBV5-4 | many | TRBD1 | CASRVGQGEAFF | TGTGCCAGCAGGGTCGGACAGGGGGAAGCTTTCTTT
TRBJ1-4 | TRBV27 | many | - | CASSSRANEKLFF | TGTGCCAGCAGTAGCAGGGCTAATGAAAAACTGTTTTTT
TRBJ2-2 | TRBV27 | - | - | CASGPLGFGELFF | TGTGCCAGCGGACCACTAGGGTTCGGGGAGCTGTTTTTT
TRBJ1-6 | TRBV28 | many | TRBD1 | CASSLLTGGAGISPLHF | TGTGCCAGCAGCCTGCTCACAGGGGGCGCAGGGATTTCACCCCTCCACTTT
TRBJ2-3 | TRBV5-1 | many | TRBD2 | CASTQTGGTDTQYF | TGCGCCAGCACCCAAACCGGGGGGACAGATACGCAGTATTTT
TRBJ2-3 | TRBV19 | few | - | CASSMAGANTQYF | TGTGCCAGTAGTATGGCAGGGGCGAATACGCAGTATTTT
TRBJ1-4 | TRBV29-1 | many | - | CSVGEGISEKLFF | TGCAGCGTTGGGGAGGGGATAAGCGAAAAACTGTTTTTT